Below are 5 T cell receptor beta chains sequenced from a single sample in a study of blood T cell repertoires in COVID-19. Sequencing was performed with immunoSEQ multiplex PCR; in TCRdb, only in-frame clones are kept and a portion is missing. The table lists 350,000 to 400,000 clones, 70% to 90% of them singletons. The sequenced sample consisted of PBMCs or T cells enriched from blood (not recorded which). Every receptor here comes from a woman in her twenties or thirties with acute COVID-19.

This chain uses TRBV4-1 with TRBJ1-6; 9 bases map to TRBD1. The CDR3 runs to 17 residues. Germline values: CDR1 MGHRA, CDR2 YSYEKL. The V gene end was trimmed by 3 bases and the J gene end by 4 bases; junction bases not matched to a gene: 7. The DNA of the CDR3 is TGCGCCAGCAGCCAGCGGGACAGGGACCCTTATAATTCACCCCTCCACTTT. Residues: CASSQRDRDPYNSPLHF.

The chain combines TRBV2 with TRBJ1-3, with D possibly being TRBD1 (6 bases). The CDR3 is 14 amino acids. V gave up 5 bases and J gave up 3 bases, with 11 bases separating them. The germline V gene has CDR1 SNHLY and CDR2 FYNNEI. The CDR3 DNA reads as TGTGCCAGCAGTCCCCAAGGGGGTGGAAACACCATATATTTT. Translating it yields CASSPQGGGNTIYF. Variable domain in full (rest from reference TRBV2 and TRBJ1-3): EPEVTQTPSHQVTQMGQEVILRCVPISNHLYFYWYRQILGQKVEFLVSFYNNEISEKSEIFDDQFSVERPDGSNFTLKIRSTKLEDSAMYFCASSPQGGGNTIYFGEGSWLTVV.

The chain links TRBV30 to TRBJ1-1; D is unclear. The germline gives CDR1 GTSNPN, CDR2 SVGIG (reference sequence). There are 15 residues in the CDR3. Trimming removed 0 bases from V and 1 base from J, with 12 bases in between. This CDR3 reads CAWSVRTFKNTEAFF. The CDR3, as DNA: TGTGCCTGGAGTGTTCGAACTTTTAAGAACACTGAAGCTTTCTTT.

The chain uses TRBV6-2 or TRBV6-3 and TRBJ1-2; 9 bases are shared with TRBD1. The length of the CDR3 is 15 residues. Germline V gene sequence: CDR1 MNHEY, CDR2 SVGEGT. The trim removed 5 bases at V and 7 bases at J, leaving 11 bases unmatched. The CDR3 nucleotides read TGTGCCAGCAGTCGCCCGGGACAGGGAAAAGGTGGCTACACCTTC. This encodes CASSRPGQGKGGYTF.

V usage is TRBV28 and J usage is TRBJ2-4; 8 nucleotides align to TRBD2. The CDR3 is 13 amino acids. Per germline, CDR1 MDHEN and CDR2 SYDVKM. V lost 10 bases, J lost 2 bases, and 4 bases stayed unmatched. In nucleotides, the CDR3 is TGTGCCACCACGGGAGGGACCAAAAACATTCAGTACTTC. This sequence encodes CATTGGTKNIQYF.